The 21 T cell receptor beta chains given below trace back to one sample, sequenced in a study of shared clonotypes between healthy human individuals. Only in-frame clones appear in the TCRdb table, and some are missing; sequencing was by immunoSEQ multiplex PCR. In the table there are 550,000 to 850,000 clones, 72% of which are singletons. The sample taken for sequencing was memory CD4+ T cells sorted from blood. Subset defined: CD45RA-negative fraction. These receptors all come from a woman aged 25 to 39 in good health.

The chain couples TRBV5-1 to TRBJ2-3, with D possibly being TRBD2 (5 bases). The ends were cut back, 2 bases at V and 4 bases at J, with 14 bases in the middle. The CDR3 is 15 amino acids. In germline, CDR1 is SGHRS, CDR2 YFSETQ. For the CDR3, the DNA is TGCGCCAGCAGCTTAGGGTTCGAGGGAGCAGATACGCAGTATTTT. This translates into CASSLGFEGADTQYF.

This clone has only one observation. The rearrangement joins TRBV6-1 to TRBJ1-2, with D hard to call. Trimming removed 5 bases at V and 5 bases at J, with 15 bases between. Germline CDR1 and CDR2: MNHNS and SASEGT. This CDR3 contains 14 residues. The CDR3 spells CASSPRAAFYGYTF. CDR3 nucleotide sequence: TGTGCCAGCAGTCCGAGGGCCGCATTTTATGGCTACACCTTC.

There are a few counts of this clone. CDR3 in amino acids: CAARQTGGPGTEAFF. The DNA of the CDR3 is TGTGCCGCCCGTCAAACAGGGGGACCGGGCACTGAAGCTTTCTTT. J is TRBJ1-1 and V is TRBV10-3; 8 positions match TRBD1. Trimming at V came to 11 bases and at J to 4 bases, leaving 15 bases not matched to a gene. Germline values: CDR1 ENHRY, CDR2 SYGVKD. The CDR3 runs to 15 residues.

This chain links TRBV5-6 with TRBJ2-1; TRBD1 matches at 9 bases. This CDR3 region has 15 residues. Germline CDR1 is SGHDT and CDR2 is YYEEEE. Trimming removed 4 bases from V and 5 bases from J; junction bases left unmatched: 7. This CDR3 is CASSLWTGVDNEQFF. CDR3 bases: TGTGCCAGCAGCCTATGGACAGGGGTGGACAATGAGCAGTTCTTC.

The chain uses TRBV9 and TRBJ1-6, with a possible D match to TRBD1 (5 bases). Trimming took off 0 bases at V and 9 bases at J, with 13 bases between the two ends. The CDR3 is 15 amino acids. Germline V gene data show CDR1 as SGDLS and CDR2 as YYNGEE. CDR3 DNA: TGTGCCAGCAGCGTAGGAGGGGTGAACAGTTCACCCCTCCACTTT. Amino acid sequence: CASSVGGVNSSPLHF.

This clone was seen only once. The CDR3 DNA follows: TGTGCCAGCTCCTCCGTTTCCCTCCTGTCCTACGAGCAGTACTTC. Protein product: CASSSVSLLSYEQYF. The chain recombines TRBV28 with TRBJ2-7; D ambiguous. The CDR3 consists of 15 residues. Germline-derived CDR1 and CDR2 are MDHEN and SYDVKM. Trimming took 8 bases from V and 1 from J, leaving 18 bases between them.

This chain links TRBV19 with TRBJ1-2, with TRBD1 matching 8 bases. The junction had 16 bases not matched to a gene; V was cut back by 9 bases and J by 7 bases. The CDR3 is 15 amino acids. Germline V gives CDR1 LNHDA, CDR2 SQIVND (reference sequence). The CDR3: CASRKGPGQGFGYTF. The CDR3 DNA reads TGTGCCAGCCGAAAAGGGCCCGGACAGGGATTTGGCTACACCTTC.

The chain is built from TRBV6-5 and TRBJ1-4; D unresolved. Germline CDR1 MNHEY, CDR2 SVGAGI. The V and J ends lost 4 bases and 0 bases respectively, with 9 bases between them. CDR3 length: 15 residues. The CDR3 spells CASSSAVATNEKLFF. CDR3 bases: TGTGCCAGCAGTTCGGCGGTCGCAACTAATGAAAAACTGTTTTTT.

This clone turned up a few times. The chain is built from TRBV30 and TRBJ2-5; 8 bases align to TRBD2. V shed 2 bases and J 6 bases; nucleotides not matched to a gene: 11. Germline CDR1 reads GTSNPN; CDR2 reads SVGIG (reference sequence). There are 15 residues in the CDR3. For the CDR3, the DNA is TGTGCCTGGAGTAGCCCGGGAGGGCCTCGGAAGACCCAGTACTTC. This gives the protein CAWSSPGGPRKTQYF.

J is TRBJ2-7 and V is TRBV2; TRBD1 agrees at 8 bases. This CDR3 comprises 15 residues. Germline V gene data show CDR1 as SNHLY and CDR2 as FYNNEI. Trimming took 6 bases from V and 0 from J; bases not matched to a gene: 7. The CDR3 loop reads CASRQGQEFSYEQYF. In DNA form, the CDR3 reads TGTGCCAGCAGACAGGGACAGGAGTTCTCCTACGAGCAGTACTTC.

CDR3 coding DNA: TGTGCCAGCTCACGCTCTCAGGGAAGCAATCAGCCCCAGCATTTT. Translating gives CASSRSQGSNQPQHF. This chain joins TRBV18 and TRBJ1-5, with D maybe TRBD1 (5 bases). Germline assignment: CDR1 KGHSH and CDR2 LQKENI. CDR3 length: 15 residues. V was clipped by 4 bases and J by 1 base, with 11 bases between them.

This chain uses TRBV21-1 with TRBJ1-3; TRBD1 is taken as the D call from the table, unchecked against the DNA. TRBV21-1 is deemed a pseudogene. This CDR3 region has 13 residues. CDR3 residues: CASSKAPGYTIYF. CDR3 in DNA: TGTGCCAGCAGCAAAGCGCCAGGTTACACCATATATTTT.

J is TRBJ2-3 and V is TRBV2; D unclear. Germline V lookup: CDR1 SNHLY, CDR2 FYNNEI. V was shortened by 5 bases and J by 1 base, with 13 bases between the two germline ends. The CDR3 consists of 15 residues. This CDR3 is CASSKIISGTDTQYF. In nucleotides, the CDR3 is TGTGCCAGCAGTAAGATCATTTCTGGCACAGATACGCAGTATTTT.

V and J are TRBV5-8 and TRBJ2-5; perhaps TRBD1 as D (6 bases). V shed 4 bases and J shed 4 bases, with 11 bases lying between them. The CDR3 is 13 residues long. The germline V gene has CDR1 SGHTS and CDR2 YDEGEE. The CDR3 protein is CASSPQGGETQYF. DNA of the CDR3: TGTGCCAGCAGCCCACAGGGTGGAGAGACCCAGTACTTC.

The chain uses TRBV6-1 and TRBJ2-7; a weak D match, TRBD1 (5 bases). Germline V gives CDR1 MNHNS, CDR2 SASEGT. The CDR3 totals 15 residues. V lost 6 bases and J lost 0, with 15 bases in between. CDR3 sequence: CASSQGRVSSYEQYF. For the CDR3, the DNA is TGTGCCAGCAGCCAGGGCCGGGTAAGCTCCTACGAGCAGTACTTC.

The rearrangement uses TRBV5-4 and TRBJ2-7; D is possibly TRBD2 (5 bases). With 4 bases removed from V and 6 bases from J, the gap between germline ends came to 17 bases. The germline V gene has CDR1 SGHNT and CDR2 YYREEE (reference sequence). The CDR3 runs 14 residues. The CDR3 reads CASSIGLRPGEQYF. As DNA, the CDR3 is TGTGCCAGCAGCATAGGACTCCGTCCGGGCGAGCAGTACTTC. Full variable domain (remainder filled in from reference TRBV5-4 and TRBJ2-7): ETGVTQSPTHLIKTRGQQVTLRCSSQSGHNTVSWYQQALGQGPQFIFQYYREEENGRGNFPPRFSGLQFPNYSSELNVNALELDDSALYLCASSIGLRPGEQYFGPGTRLTVT.

CDR3 nucleotides: TGTGCCATCAACGCGGGGAAGAGTAGGGACCCGAACACCGGGGAGCTGTTTTTT. Translated: CAINAGKSRDPNTGELFF. This chain uses TRBV10-3 with TRBJ2-2; possibly TRBD2 for D (6 bases). The V gene lost 7 bases and the J gene lost 0 bases, with 21 bases spanning the gap. The CDR3 length is 18 residues. Germline V lookup: CDR1 ENHRY, CDR2 SYGVKD.

This clone came up a few times. J is TRBJ1-2 and V is TRBV2; no clear D. Germline V gives CDR1 SNHLY, CDR2 FYNNEI. The CDR3 consists of 11 residues. The V gene lost 6 bases and the J gene lost 5 bases, with 7 bases spanning the gap. The DNA of the CDR3 is TGTGCCAGCAGGGCGGGGTATGGCTACACCTTC. Translating gives CASRAGYGYTF. Drawing the rest from reference TRBV2 and TRBJ1-2, the complete variable domain is EPEVTQTPSHQVTQMGQEVILRCVPISNHLYFYWYRQILGQKVEFLVSFYNNEISEKSEIFDDQFSVERPDGSNFTLKIRSTKLEDSAMYFCASRAGYGYTFGSGTRLTVV.

The chain combines TRBV7-9 with TRBJ1-5, with D perhaps TRBD1 (6 bases). CDR3 size: 16 residues. With 5 bases removed from V and 0 bases from J, the gap between germline ends came to 14 bases. The germline CDR1 and CDR2 sequences are SEHNR and FQNEAQ (reference sequence). For the CDR3, the DNA is TGTGCCAGCAGCGCCTCAGGGACATATAGCAATCAGCCCCAGCATTTT. Amino acid sequence: CASSASGTYSNQPQHF.

There are a few counts of this clone. This rearrangement joins TRBV6-4 to TRBJ2-6; D could derive from TRBD1 or TRBD2 (5 bases each). Germline CDR1 and CDR2: MRHNA and SNTAGT. The CDR3 is made up of 16 amino acids. Trimming cost V 2 bases and J 0 bases, with 8 bases left between them. The CDR3 loop reads CASSDGGRSGANVLTF. The CDR3 coding sequence is TGTGCCAGCAGTGACGGGGGACGCTCTGGGGCCAACGTCCTGACTTTC.

This clone was seen a few times. The chain is built from TRBV5-1 and TRBJ1-4; D is unresolved. V dropped 4 bases and J dropped 4 bases, with 11 bases sitting between them. This CDR3 contains 14 residues. Per the germline V gene, CDR1 is SGHRS and CDR2 is YFSETQ. CDR3 protein: CASSTGRFNEKLFF. The CDR3 DNA sequence: TGCGCCAGCAGCACCGGGCGCTTTAATGAAAAACTGTTTTTT. Filled out from reference TRBV5-1 and TRBJ1-4, the complete variable domain reads KAGVTQTPRYLIKTRGQQVTLSCSPISGHRSVSWYQQTPGQGLQFLFEYFSETQRNKGNFPGRFSGRQFSNSRSEMNVSTLELGDSALYLCASSTGRFNEKLFFGSGTQLSVL.